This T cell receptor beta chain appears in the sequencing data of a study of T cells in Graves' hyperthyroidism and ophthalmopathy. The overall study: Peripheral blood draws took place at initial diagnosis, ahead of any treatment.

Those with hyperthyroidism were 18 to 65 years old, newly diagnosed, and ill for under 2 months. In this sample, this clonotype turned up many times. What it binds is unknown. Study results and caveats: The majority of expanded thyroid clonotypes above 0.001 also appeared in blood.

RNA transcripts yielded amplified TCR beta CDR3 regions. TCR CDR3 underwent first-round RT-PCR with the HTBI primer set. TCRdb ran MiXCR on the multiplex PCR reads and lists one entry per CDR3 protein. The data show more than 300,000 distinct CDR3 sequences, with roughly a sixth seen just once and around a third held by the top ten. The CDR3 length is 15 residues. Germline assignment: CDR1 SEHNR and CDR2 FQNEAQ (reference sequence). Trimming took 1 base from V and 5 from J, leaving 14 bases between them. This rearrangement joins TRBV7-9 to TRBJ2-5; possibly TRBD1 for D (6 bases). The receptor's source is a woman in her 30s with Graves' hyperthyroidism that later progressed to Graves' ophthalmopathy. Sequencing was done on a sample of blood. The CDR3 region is CASSLGGWGLETQYF. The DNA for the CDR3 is TGTGCCAGCAGCTTAGGTGGCTGGGGGCTGGAGACCCAGTACTTC.